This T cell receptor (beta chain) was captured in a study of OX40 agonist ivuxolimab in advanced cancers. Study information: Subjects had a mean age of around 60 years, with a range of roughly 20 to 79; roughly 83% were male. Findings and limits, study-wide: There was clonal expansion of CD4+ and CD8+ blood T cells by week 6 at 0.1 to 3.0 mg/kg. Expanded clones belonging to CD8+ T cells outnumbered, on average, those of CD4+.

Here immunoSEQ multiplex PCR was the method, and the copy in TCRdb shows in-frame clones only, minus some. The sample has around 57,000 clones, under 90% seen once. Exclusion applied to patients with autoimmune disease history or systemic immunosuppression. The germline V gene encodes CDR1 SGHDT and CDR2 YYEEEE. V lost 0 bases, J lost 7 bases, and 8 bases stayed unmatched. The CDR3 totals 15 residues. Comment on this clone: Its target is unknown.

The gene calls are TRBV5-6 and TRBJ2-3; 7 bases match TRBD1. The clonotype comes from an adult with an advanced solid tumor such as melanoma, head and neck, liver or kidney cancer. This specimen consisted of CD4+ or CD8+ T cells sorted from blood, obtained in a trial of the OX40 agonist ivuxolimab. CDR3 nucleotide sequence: TGTGCCAGCAGCTTGGGGACAGGTGCTTTTTATACGCAGTATTTT. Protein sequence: CASSLGTGAFYTQYF.